The following is a TCR beta chain sequence with its context. The sample comes from a study of control samples from healthy donors and cancer patients. V was clipped by 3 bases and J by 4 bases, with 13 bases between them. CDR3 size: 14 residues. Germline V gene sequence: CDR1 SGHRS, CDR2 YFSETQ. The protocol was immunoSEQ multiplex PCR, while the TCRdb copy is restricted to in-frame clones and leaves out a portion. The data show about 220,000 clones, around 94% seen once. The receptor's source is a man aged 50 or older in good health. The V call is TRBV5-1, the J call TRBJ2-5; weak D call: TRBD1 (5 bases). Specimen: blood. This CDR3 is CASSSAGQGETQYF. CDR3 DNA: TGCGCCAGCAGCTCGGCCGGACAAGGAGAGACCCAGTACTTC.